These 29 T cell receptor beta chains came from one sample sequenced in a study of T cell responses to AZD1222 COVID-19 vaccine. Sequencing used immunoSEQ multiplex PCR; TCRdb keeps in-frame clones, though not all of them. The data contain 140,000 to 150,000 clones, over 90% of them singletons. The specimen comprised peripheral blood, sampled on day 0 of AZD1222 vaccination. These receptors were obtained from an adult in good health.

The CDR3 DNA reads as TGTGCCAGCAGTTTAGAATGGTCGGGAGGAGGCTACGAGCAGTACTTC. Its translation: CASSLEWSGGGYEQYF. The V and J genes are TRBV27 and TRBJ2-7; 7 bases map to TRBD2. Germline-derived CDR1 and CDR2 are MNHEY and SMNVEV (reference sequence). CDR3 size: 16 residues. V dropped 2 bases and J dropped 3; count of bases not matched to a gene: 10.

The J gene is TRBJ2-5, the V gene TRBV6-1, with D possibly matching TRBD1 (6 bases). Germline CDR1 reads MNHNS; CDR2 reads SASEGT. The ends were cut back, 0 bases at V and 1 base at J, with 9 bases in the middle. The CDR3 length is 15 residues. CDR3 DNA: TGTGCCAGCAGTGAAGCTGGGACAATCCAAGAGACCCAGTACTTC. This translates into CASSEAGTIQETQYF.

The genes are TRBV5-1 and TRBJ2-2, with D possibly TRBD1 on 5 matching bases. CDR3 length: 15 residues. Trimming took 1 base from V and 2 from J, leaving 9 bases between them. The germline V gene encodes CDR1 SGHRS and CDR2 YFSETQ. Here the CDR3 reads CASSLTGRNTGELFF. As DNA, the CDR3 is TGCGCCAGCAGCTTGACAGGTCGCAACACCGGGGAGCTGTTTTTT.

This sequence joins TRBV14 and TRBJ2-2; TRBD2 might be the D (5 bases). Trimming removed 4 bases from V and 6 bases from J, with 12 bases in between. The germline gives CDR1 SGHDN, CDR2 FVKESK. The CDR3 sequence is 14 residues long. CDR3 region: CASSRTPEAGELFF. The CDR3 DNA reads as TGTGCCAGCAGCCGGACCCCGGAGGCCGGGGAGCTGTTTTTT.

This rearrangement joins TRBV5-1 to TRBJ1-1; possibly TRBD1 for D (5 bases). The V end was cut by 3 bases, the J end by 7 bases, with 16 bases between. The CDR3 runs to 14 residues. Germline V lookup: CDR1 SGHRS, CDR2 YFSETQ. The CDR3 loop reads CASSWNNRDLEAFF. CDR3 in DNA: TGCGCCAGCAGCTGGAATAACCGGGACCTTGAAGCTTTCTTT.

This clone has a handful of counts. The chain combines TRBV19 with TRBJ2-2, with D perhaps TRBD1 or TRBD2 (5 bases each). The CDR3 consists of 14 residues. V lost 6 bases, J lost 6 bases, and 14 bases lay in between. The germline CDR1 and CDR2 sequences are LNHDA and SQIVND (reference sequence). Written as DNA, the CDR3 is TGTGCCAGTAGCCGGGGACGGGGAGCCGGGGAGCTGTTTTTT. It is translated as CASSRGRGAGELFF.

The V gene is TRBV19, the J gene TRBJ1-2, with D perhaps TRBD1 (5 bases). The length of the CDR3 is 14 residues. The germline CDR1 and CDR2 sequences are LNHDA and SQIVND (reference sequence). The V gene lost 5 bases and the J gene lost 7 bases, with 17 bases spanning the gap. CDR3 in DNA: TGTGCCAGTAGTTCTCACAGGCTCGGGGGTGGCTACACCTTC. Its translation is CASSSHRLGGGYTF.

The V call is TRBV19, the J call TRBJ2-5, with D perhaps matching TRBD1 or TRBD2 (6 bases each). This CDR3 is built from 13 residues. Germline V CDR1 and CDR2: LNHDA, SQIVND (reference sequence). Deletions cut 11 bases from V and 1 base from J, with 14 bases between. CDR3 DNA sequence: TGTGCCTCAGGGGCGGGGACCCAAGAGACCCAGTACTTC. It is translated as CASGAGTQETQYF.

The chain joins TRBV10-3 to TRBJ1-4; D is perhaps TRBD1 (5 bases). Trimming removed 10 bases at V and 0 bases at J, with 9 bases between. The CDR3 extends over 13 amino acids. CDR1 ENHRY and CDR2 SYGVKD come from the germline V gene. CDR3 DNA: TGTGCCACCCGACAGTCAACTAATGAAAAACTGTTTTTT. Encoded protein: CATRQSTNEKLFF.

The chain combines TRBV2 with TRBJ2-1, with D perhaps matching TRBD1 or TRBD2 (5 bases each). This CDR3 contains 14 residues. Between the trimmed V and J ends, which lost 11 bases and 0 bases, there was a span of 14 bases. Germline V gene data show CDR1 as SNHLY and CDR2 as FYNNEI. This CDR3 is CAGRGGGSYNEQFF. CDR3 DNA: TGTGCCGGACGGGGTGGGGGCTCCTACAATGAGCAGTTCTTC.

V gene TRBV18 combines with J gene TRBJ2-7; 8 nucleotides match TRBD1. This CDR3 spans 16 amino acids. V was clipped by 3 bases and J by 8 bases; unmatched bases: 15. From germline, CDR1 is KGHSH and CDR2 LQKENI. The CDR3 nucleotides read TGTGCCAGCTCACCGAGGCAGACAGGGGACTTAAGTAAGCAGTACTTC. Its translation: CASSPRQTGDLSKQYF.

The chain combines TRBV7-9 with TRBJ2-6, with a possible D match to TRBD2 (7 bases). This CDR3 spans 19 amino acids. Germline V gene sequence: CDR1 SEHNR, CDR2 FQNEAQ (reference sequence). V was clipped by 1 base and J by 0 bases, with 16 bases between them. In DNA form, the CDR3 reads TGTGCCAGCAGCTTAGTTTCCGGGGGGCGCCCCTCTGGGGCCAACGTCCTGACTTTC. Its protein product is CASSLVSGGRPSGANVLTF.

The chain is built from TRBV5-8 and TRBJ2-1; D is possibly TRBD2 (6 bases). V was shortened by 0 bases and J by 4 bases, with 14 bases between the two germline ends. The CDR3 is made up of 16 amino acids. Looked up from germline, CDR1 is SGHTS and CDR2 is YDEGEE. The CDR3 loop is CASSLGGNSVYNEQFF. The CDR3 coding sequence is TGTGCCAGCAGCTTGGGCGGGAATTCGGTTTACAATGAGCAGTTCTTC.

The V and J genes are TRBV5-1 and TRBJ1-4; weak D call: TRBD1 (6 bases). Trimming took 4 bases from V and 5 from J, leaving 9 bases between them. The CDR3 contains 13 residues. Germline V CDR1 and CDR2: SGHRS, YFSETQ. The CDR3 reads CASSGTLNEKLFF. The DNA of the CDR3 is TGCGCCAGCAGCGGGACACTGAATGAAAAACTGTTTTTT.

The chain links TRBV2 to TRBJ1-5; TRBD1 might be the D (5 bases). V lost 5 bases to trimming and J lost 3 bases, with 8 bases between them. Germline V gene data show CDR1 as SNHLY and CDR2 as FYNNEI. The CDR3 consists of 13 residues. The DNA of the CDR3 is TGTGCCAGCAGTAGGGGAAACAATCAGCCCCAGCATTTT. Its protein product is CASSRGNNQPQHF.

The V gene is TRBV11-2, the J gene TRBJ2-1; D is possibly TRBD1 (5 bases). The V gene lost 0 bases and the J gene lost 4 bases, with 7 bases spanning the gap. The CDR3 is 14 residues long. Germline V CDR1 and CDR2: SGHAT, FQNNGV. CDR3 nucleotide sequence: TGTGCCAGCAGCTTAGACCAGGGATACAATGAGCAGTTCTTC. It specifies CASSLDQGYNEQFF. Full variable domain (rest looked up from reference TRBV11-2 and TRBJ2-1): EAGVAQSPRYKIIEKRQSVAFWCNPISGHATLYWYQQILGQGPKLLIQFQNNGVVDDSQLPKDRFSAERLKGVDSTLKIQPAKLEDSAVYLCASSLDQGYNEQFFGPGTRLTVL.

CDR3 sequence: CASSTGTETEKLFF. CDR3 coding DNA: TGTGCCAGCAGCACCGGGACAGAGACCGAAAAACTGTTTTTT. The chain carries TRBV28 and TRBJ1-4; TRBD1 aligns across 7 bases. V lost 6 bases, J lost 8 bases, and 9 bases stayed unmatched. This CDR3 has 14 amino acids. Looked up from germline, CDR1 is MDHEN and CDR2 is SYDVKM.

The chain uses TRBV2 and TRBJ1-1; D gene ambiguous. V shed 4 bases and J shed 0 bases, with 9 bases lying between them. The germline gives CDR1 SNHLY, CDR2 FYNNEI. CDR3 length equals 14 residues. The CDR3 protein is CASSVSAMNTEAFF. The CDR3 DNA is TGTGCCAGCAGTGTTTCAGCAATGAACACTGAAGCTTTCTTT. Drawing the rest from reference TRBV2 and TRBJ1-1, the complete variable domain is EPEVTQTPSHQVTQMGQEVILRCVPISNHLYFYWYRQILGQKVEFLVSFYNNEISEKSEIFDDQFSVERPDGSNFTLKIRSTKLEDSAMYFCASSVSAMNTEAFFGQGTRLTVV.

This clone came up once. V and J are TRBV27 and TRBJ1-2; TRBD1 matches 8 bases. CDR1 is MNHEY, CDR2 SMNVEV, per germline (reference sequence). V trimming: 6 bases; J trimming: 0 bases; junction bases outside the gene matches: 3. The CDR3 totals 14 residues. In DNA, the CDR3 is TGTGCCAGCAGACGACAGGGGACTAACTATGGCTACACCTTC. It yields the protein CASRRQGTNYGYTF.

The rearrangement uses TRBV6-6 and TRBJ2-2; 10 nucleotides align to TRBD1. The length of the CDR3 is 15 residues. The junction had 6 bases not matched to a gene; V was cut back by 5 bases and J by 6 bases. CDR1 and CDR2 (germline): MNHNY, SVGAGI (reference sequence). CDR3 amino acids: CASSDDRGLAGELFF. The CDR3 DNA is TGTGCCAGCAGTGATGACAGGGGGCTAGCCGGGGAGCTGTTTTTT.

CDR3 sequence: CASSPTVGGNEQFF. The CDR3 DNA is TGCGCCAGCAGCCCCACGGTGGGGGGCAATGAGCAGTTCTTC. The V gene is TRBV5-1, the J gene TRBJ2-1, with TRBD2 as a possible D gene (6 bases). There are 14 residues in the CDR3. V gave up 4 bases and J gave up 6 bases, with 14 bases separating them. CDR1 is SGHRS, CDR2 YFSETQ, per germline.

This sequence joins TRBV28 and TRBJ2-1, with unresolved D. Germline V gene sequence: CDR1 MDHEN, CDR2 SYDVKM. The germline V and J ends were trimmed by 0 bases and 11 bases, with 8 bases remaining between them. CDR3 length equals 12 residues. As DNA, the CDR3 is TGTGCCAGCAGTTTATGGGGGTCGCAGCAGTTCTTC. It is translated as CASSLWGSQQFF. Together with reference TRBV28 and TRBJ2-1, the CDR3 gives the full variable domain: DVKVTQSSRYLVKRTGEKVFLECVQDMDHENMFWYRQDPGLGLRLIYFSYDVKMKEKGDIPEGYSVSREKKERFSLILESASTNQTSMYLCASSLWGSQQFFGPGTRLTVL.

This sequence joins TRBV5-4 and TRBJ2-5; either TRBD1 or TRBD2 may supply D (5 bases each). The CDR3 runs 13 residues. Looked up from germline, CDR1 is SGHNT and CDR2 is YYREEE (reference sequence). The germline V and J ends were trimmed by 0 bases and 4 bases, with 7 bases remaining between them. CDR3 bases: TGTGCCAGCAGCTTGGTGGGGGTAGAGACCCAGTACTTC. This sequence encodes CASSLVGVETQYF.

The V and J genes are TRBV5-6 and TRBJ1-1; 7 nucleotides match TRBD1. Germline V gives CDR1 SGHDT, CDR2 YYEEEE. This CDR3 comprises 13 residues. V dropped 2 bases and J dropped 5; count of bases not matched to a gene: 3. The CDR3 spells CASSFTGETEAFF. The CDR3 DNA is TGTGCCAGCAGCTTTACAGGGGAGACTGAAGCTTTCTTT.

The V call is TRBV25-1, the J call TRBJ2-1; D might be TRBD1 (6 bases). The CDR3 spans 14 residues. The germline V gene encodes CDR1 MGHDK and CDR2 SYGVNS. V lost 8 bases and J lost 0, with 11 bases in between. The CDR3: CASAGTHSYNEQFF. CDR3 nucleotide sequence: TGTGCCAGCGCCGGGACACACTCCTACAATGAGCAGTTCTTC.

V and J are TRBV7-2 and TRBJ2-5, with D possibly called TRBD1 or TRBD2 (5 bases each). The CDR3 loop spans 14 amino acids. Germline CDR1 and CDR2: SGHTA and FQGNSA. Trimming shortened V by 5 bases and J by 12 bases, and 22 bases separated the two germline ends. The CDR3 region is CASSPVGTTGKKYF. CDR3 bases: TGTGCCAGCAGCCCGGTCGGGACCACCGGAAAAAAGTACTTC.

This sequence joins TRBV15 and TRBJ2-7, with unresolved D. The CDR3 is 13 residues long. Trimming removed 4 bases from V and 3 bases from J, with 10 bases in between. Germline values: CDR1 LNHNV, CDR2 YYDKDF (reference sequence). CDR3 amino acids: CATSIAHGYEQYF. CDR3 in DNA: TGTGCCACCAGCATAGCCCACGGCTACGAGCAGTACTTC.

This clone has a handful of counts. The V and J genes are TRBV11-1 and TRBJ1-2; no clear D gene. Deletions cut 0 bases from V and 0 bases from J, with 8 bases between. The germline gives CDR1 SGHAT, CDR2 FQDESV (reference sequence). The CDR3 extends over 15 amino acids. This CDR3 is CASSLANRPNYGYTF. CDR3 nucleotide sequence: TGTGCCAGCAGCTTAGCGAACCGGCCTAACTATGGCTACACCTTC.

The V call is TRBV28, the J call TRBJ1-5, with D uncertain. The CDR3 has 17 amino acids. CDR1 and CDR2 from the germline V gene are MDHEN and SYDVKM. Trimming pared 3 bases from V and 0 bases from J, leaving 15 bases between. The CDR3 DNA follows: TGTGCCAGCAGTTTCTCTGAGACGGCTCCTAGCAATCAGCCCCAGCATTTT. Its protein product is CASSFSETAPSNQPQHF.